The clone carrying this T cell receptor (beta chain) was picked up a small number of times. The target antigen is unknown. This sample was included in a study of T cell responses to AZD1222 COVID-19 vaccine. Trimming took 1 base from V and 1 from J, leaving 14 bases between them. Per germline, CDR1 SEHNR and CDR2 FQNEAQ (reference sequence). This CDR3 comprises 16 residues. Study-wide points: No day 14 peak samples; only post-peak repertoires were characterized. Spike-specific TCR breadth rose after two AZD1222 doses, and depth rose as well.

Profiled with immunoSEQ multiplex PCR; TCRdb holds only in-frame clones, not every one. The sample records some 130,000 clones, roughly nine tenths being singletons. The material sequenced was peripheral blood, taken on day 0 of AZD1222 vaccination. V and J are TRBV7-9 and TRBJ2-7; D uncertain. This TCR came from an adult in good health. CDR3 sequence reads: CASSLVVNQLSYEQYF. CDR3 bases: TGTGCCAGCAGCTTAGTCGTGAACCAACTATCCTACGAGCAGTACTTC.